Shown below are 30 T cell receptor beta chains from a single sample sequenced in a study of blood T cell repertoires in COVID-19. Method: immunoSEQ multiplex PCR; TCRdb's copy keeps in-frame clones and lacks some. The sample lists 300,000 to 400,000 clones, about 91% occurring once. The sample comprised peripheral blood. The receptors come from a man aged 25 to 40 with COVID-19, enrolled during active disease.

The chain joins TRBV4-1 to TRBJ1-1; 7 nucleotides align to TRBD1. The germline gives CDR1 MGHRA, CDR2 YSYEKL. This CDR3 has 13 amino acids. With V trimmed by 1 base and J by 5 bases, 1 base remained unmatched. CDR3 loop: CASSQGGQTEAFF. The DNA for the CDR3 is TGCGCCAGCAGCCAAGGGGGACAGACTGAAGCTTTCTTT.

The gene calls are TRBV24-1 and TRBJ2-7; 10 bases align to TRBD1. Germline V gene data show CDR1 as KGHDR and CDR2 as SFDVKD. V was pared by 4 bases and J by 6 bases, with 5 bases of the junction left unmatched. The CDR3 extends over 14 amino acids. CDR3 amino acids: CATSEGQGSREQYF. Written as DNA, the CDR3 is TGTGCCACCAGTGAGGGACAGGGGTCACGCGAGCAGTACTTC.

The gene calls are TRBV10-2 and TRBJ1-4; possibly TRBD1 for D (6 bases). The germline V and J ends were trimmed by 1 base and 0 bases, with 9 bases remaining between them. CDR1 WSHSY and CDR2 SAAADI come from the germline V gene. This CDR3 is built from 16 residues. CDR3 protein: CASSEWTASTNEKLFF. In nucleotides, the CDR3 is TGCGCCAGCAGTGAGTGGACAGCCTCAACTAATGAAAAACTGTTTTTT.

This clone was picked up one time. This chain uses TRBV25-1 with TRBJ2-1; D gene uncertain. Germline assignment: CDR1 MGHDK and CDR2 SYGVNS. CDR3 size: 15 residues. V was clipped by 0 bases and J by 8 bases, with 14 bases between them. CDR3 sequence reads: CASSEYLGQFHEQFF. In nucleotides, the CDR3 is TGTGCCAGCAGTGAATATCTTGGGCAGTTCCATGAGCAGTTCTTC.

The chain joins TRBV6-5 to TRBJ1-1, with D possibly TRBD1 on 5 matching bases. The length of the CDR3 is 15 residues. Trimming shortened V by 4 bases and J by 0 bases, and 12 bases separated the two germline ends. Germline CDR1 and CDR2: MNHEY and SVGAGI. The CDR3 region is CASSLMRDLNTEAFF. Here the CDR3 DNA reads TGTGCCAGCAGTTTGATGAGGGACTTGAACACTGAAGCTTTCTTT.

For this clone: Other DNA sequences in the sample encode the same CDR3. CDR3 nucleotide sequence: TGTGCCAGCAGTCTACAGGGCTACGAGCAGTACTTC. It specifies CASSLQGYEQYF. The chain employs TRBV12-3 or TRBV12-4 and TRBJ2-7; maybe TRBD1 (6 bases). Trimming removed 5 bases at V and 3 bases at J, with 8 bases between. The CDR3 is 12 residues long.

The chain links TRBV4-2 to TRBJ2-1, with a tentative D call TRBD2 (6 bases). The germline V gene encodes CDR1 LGHNA and CDR2 YNFKEQ. The CDR3 consists of 18 residues. V lost 1 base and J 0 bases, leaving 16 bases between the germline ends. The CDR3 sequence is CASSQGSGRGGSYNEQFF. The CDR3 nucleotides read TGTGCCAGCAGCCAAGGATCCGGGAGAGGCGGCTCCTACAATGAGCAGTTCTTC.

This chain uses TRBV5-1 with TRBJ1-6; 8 bases match TRBD1. CDR1 and CDR2 (germline): SGHRS, YFSETQ. CDR3 size: 15 residues. Trimming took 4 bases from V and 4 from J; bases not matched to a gene: 4. The CDR3 reads CASSLGQDYNSPLHF. CDR3 DNA sequence: TGCGCCAGCAGCCTGGGACAGGATTATAATTCACCCCTCCACTTT.

With regard to this clone: This sample also contains other DNA sequences that code for the same CDR3. This chain uses TRBV7-2 with TRBJ2-3, with 14 positions matching TRBD2. V gave up 6 bases and J gave up 4 bases; unmatched junction bases: 6. Germline CDR1 and CDR2: SGHTA and FQGNSA. The CDR3 consists of 16 residues. The CDR3 region is CASSLGLAGAADTQYF. The CDR3 nucleotides are TGTGCCAGCAGTCTGGGACTAGCGGGGGCCGCAGATACGCAGTATTTT. The whole variable domain, remainder taken from reference TRBV7-2 and TRBJ2-3, is GAGVSQSPSNKVTEKGKDVELRCDPISGHTALYWYRQSLGQGLEFLIYFQGNSAPDKSGLPSDRFSAERTGGSVSTLTIQRTQQEDSAVYLCASSLGLAGAADTQYFGPGTRLTVL.

The chain links TRBV4-2 to TRBJ2-1; D call uncertain. Trimming took off 0 bases at V and 10 bases at J, with 16 bases between the two ends. Germline assignment: CDR1 LGHNA and CDR2 YNFKEQ. This CDR3 region has 15 residues. CDR3: CASSQDGLVGSEQFF. The CDR3 nucleotides are TGTGCCAGCAGCCAAGATGGTCTTGTGGGTAGCGAGCAGTTCTTC.

The chain employs TRBV29-1 and TRBJ1-1, with 10 bases fitting TRBD1. Germline CDR1 reads SQVTM; CDR2 reads ANQGSEA. V was pared by 4 bases and J by 5 bases, with 4 bases of the junction left unmatched. This CDR3 is built from 13 residues. The DNA of the CDR3 is TGCAGCGTTGGGGGACAGGGGACGACTGAAGCTTTCTTT. As protein: CSVGGQGTTEAFF. The variable domain in full, with the rest retrieved from reference TRBV29-1 and TRBJ1-1, is SAVISQKPSRDICQRGTSLTIQCQVDSQVTMMFWYRQQPGQSLTLIATANQGSEATYESGFVIDKFPISRPNLTFSTLTVSNMSPEDSSIYLCSVGGQGTTEAFFGQGTRLTVV.

The chain joins TRBV13 to TRBJ2-7, with D tentatively TRBD2 (5 bases). The V end was cut by 5 bases, the J end by 6 bases, with 20 bases between. Per the germline V gene, CDR1 is PRHDT and CDR2 is FYEKMQ (reference sequence). The CDR3 has 15 amino acids. CDR3: CASSLLWHYRGEQYF. CDR3 nucleotides: TGTGCCAGCAGCCTTTTATGGCACTATCGGGGCGAGCAGTACTTC.

The chain joins TRBV11-2 to TRBJ1-6; D unresolved. The CDR3 contains 15 residues. Germline-derived CDR1 and CDR2 are SGHAT and FQNNGV. Trimming pared 4 bases from V and 1 base from J, leaving 8 bases between. This CDR3 is CASSSDGSYNSPLHF. CDR3 bases: TGTGCCAGCAGCTCAGACGGGTCCTATAATTCACCCCTCCACTTT.

The V and J genes are TRBV3-1 (or the pseudogene TRBV3-2) and TRBJ1-5; the D gene is possibly TRBD1 (6 bases). Germline CDR1 reads LGHDT; CDR2 reads YNNKEL (reference sequence). Trimming pared 4 bases from V and 4 bases from J, leaving 17 bases between. This CDR3 region has 16 residues. This CDR3 reads CASSPGTGLRNQPQHF. The CDR3 DNA follows: TGTGCCAGCAGCCCGGGAACAGGGTTGAGAAATCAGCCCCAGCATTTT.

This clone was seen just once. The CDR3 nucleotides are TGTGCCAGCGGGGGACTGGTCTACAATGAGCAGTTCTTC. As protein: CASGGLVYNEQFF. The J gene is TRBJ2-1, the V gene TRBV25-1, with D possibly being TRBD2 (6 bases). Germline CDR1 reads MGHDK; CDR2 reads SYGVNS. This CDR3 region has 13 residues. V lost 8 bases, J lost 3 bases, and 11 bases lay in between.

V and J are TRBV12-3 or TRBV12-4 and TRBJ2-3; tentatively, D is TRBD2 (5 bases). The CDR3 has 13 amino acids. Between the trimmed V and J ends, which lost 10 bases and 1 base, there was a span of 12 bases. DNA of the CDR3: TGTGCCACCCGGAGGAGCGGCACAGATACGCAGTATTTT. This gives the protein CATRRSGTDTQYF.

The chain combines TRBV4-3 with TRBJ1-4; the D is unclear. Trimming removed 2 bases at V and 5 bases at J, with 21 bases between. Germline V gene sequence: CDR1 LGHNA, CDR2 YSLEER. CDR3 length: 18 amino acids. The CDR3 nucleotides are TGCGCCAGCAGCCAAAGTCTCTCAGACACCTCAAAGAATGAAAAACTGTTTTTT. Protein product: CASSQSLSDTSKNEKLFF.

This chain joins TRBV19 and TRBJ2-5, with D possibly being TRBD2 (5 bases). The germline CDR1 and CDR2 sequences are LNHDA and SQIVND (reference sequence). Trimming removed 3 bases from V and 5 bases from J, with 16 bases in between. The CDR3 contains 15 residues. The CDR3 protein is CASSMSGNRGETQYF. The CDR3 bases are TGTGCCAGTAGTATGTCCGGGAACCGAGGGGAGACCCAGTACTTC.

This clone was recorded a few times. This rearrangement joins TRBV4-1 to TRBJ1-1; the D gene is possibly TRBD1 (5 bases). Germline V gives CDR1 MGHRA, CDR2 YSYEKL. V dropped 0 bases and J dropped 1 base, with 6 bases sitting between them. The CDR3 is 14 residues long. As DNA, the CDR3 is TGCGCCAGCAGCCAAGATAGGGGGAACACTGAAGCTTTCTTT. Its protein product is CASSQDRGNTEAFF.

This chain joins TRBV19 and TRBJ1-4; 7 bases map to TRBD1. V trimming: 1 base; J trimming: 7 bases; junction bases outside the gene matches: 3. This CDR3 has 14 residues. Germline V gene sequence: CDR1 LNHDA, CDR2 SQIVND (reference sequence). DNA for the CDR3: TGTGCCAGTAGTATAGCACAGGGGTTTGAAAAACTGTTTTTT. This gives the protein CASSIAQGFEKLFF. Combining the CDR3 with reference TRBV19 and TRBJ1-4 gives the whole variable domain DGGITQSPKYLFRKEGQNVTLSCEQNLNHDAMYWYRQDPGQGLRLIYYSQIVNDFQKGDIAEGYSVSREKKESFPLTVTSAQKNPTAFYLCASSIAQGFEKLFFGSGTQLSVL.

CDR3 coding DNA: TGTGCCAGCTCACCTCGACTAGCGCGGGAAACCGGGGAGCTGTTTTTT. The encoded protein is CASSPRLARETGELFF. This chain uses TRBV18 with TRBJ2-2; 8 nucleotides match TRBD2. With V trimmed by 3 bases and J by 5 bases, 8 bases remained unmatched. The V gene's germline CDR1 is KGHSH and CDR2 LQKENI. The CDR3 consists of 16 residues.

The gene calls are TRBV14 and TRBJ2-2; 8 positions agree with TRBD1. J gave up 0 bases and V 6 bases, and 3 bases lay outside the gene matches. Germline assignment: CDR1 SGHDN and CDR2 FVKESK. This CDR3 spans 15 amino acids. The CDR3 region is CASRGRGPNTGELFF. As DNA, the CDR3 is TGTGCCAGCAGAGGCAGGGGGCCGAACACCGGGGAGCTGTTTTTT.

A remark on this clone: A junction boundary mismatches the germline segment, possibly from a read error. This chain connects TRBV12-3 or TRBV12-4 to TRBJ1-1; perhaps TRBD1 as D (5 bases). The CDR3 runs 13 residues. The DNA for the CDR3 is TGTGCCAGCAGTTCTACAGGTTACACAGAAGCTTTCTTT. Translating gives CASSSTGYTEAFF.

The chain employs TRBV7-9 and TRBJ2-5, with 8 nucleotides matching TRBD1. The ends lost 8 bases at V and 5 bases at J; junction bases unmatched: 13. The germline CDR1 and CDR2 sequences are SEHNR and FQNEAQ (reference sequence). This CDR3 region has 15 residues. This chain's CDR3 is CASVFSAGGVETQYF. DNA of the CDR3: TGTGCCAGCGTGTTCTCGGCAGGGGGCGTTGAGACCCAGTACTTC.

The V call is TRBV19, the J call TRBJ2-3; a possible D gene is TRBD2 (6 bases). V lost 5 bases and J lost 2, with 20 bases in between. CDR3 size: 17 residues. Germline V gives CDR1 LNHDA, CDR2 SQIVND (reference sequence). As DNA, the CDR3 is TGTGCCAGTAGTGGGGGACTGGGCAGGCCCAACACAGATACGCAGTATTTT. It codes for CASSGGLGRPNTDTQYF.

This chain connects TRBV25-1 to TRBJ2-7; 8 bases fit TRBD2. Per the germline V gene, CDR1 is MGHDK and CDR2 is SYGVNS. The CDR3 consists of 15 residues. V shed 1 base, J shed 0 bases, and the junction held 2 bases outside the gene matches. The CDR3 sequence is CASSESGGSSYEQYF. CDR3 nucleotides: TGTGCCAGCAGTGAATCGGGAGGGAGCTCCTACGAGCAGTACTTC.

The chain combines TRBV7-2 with TRBJ2-2, with 7 bases matching TRBD2. The CDR3 contains 14 residues. V was clipped by 1 base and J by 6 bases; unmatched bases: 2. Germline V gene sequence: CDR1 SGHTA, CDR2 FQGNSA. The CDR3 DNA sequence: TGTGCCAGCAGCTTAGAGCGGGGACCCGGGGAGCTGTTTTTT. This translates into CASSLERGPGELFF. Full variable domain (rest looked up from reference TRBV7-2 and TRBJ2-2): GAGVSQSPSNKVTEKGKDVELRCDPISGHTALYWYRQSLGQGLEFLIYFQGNSAPDKSGLPSDRFSAERTGGSVSTLTIQRTQQEDSAVYLCASSLERGPGELFFGEGSRLTVL.

CDR3 in DNA: TGTGCCAGCTCATCTGCCGGACAGGGATACAATCAGCCCCAGCATTTT. Protein: CASSSAGQGYNQPQHF. The V and J genes are TRBV18 and TRBJ1-5; 8 nucleotides agree with TRBD1. CDR1 is KGHSH and CDR2 is LQKENI in the germline V gene. The CDR3 covers 16 residues. V lost 5 bases, J lost 3 bases, and 9 bases stayed unmatched.

V usage is TRBV5-1 and J usage is TRBJ1-6; D is unclear. The CDR3 loop spans 16 amino acids. From germline, CDR1 is SGHRS and CDR2 YFSETQ. V lost 1 base to trimming and J lost 2 bases, with 10 bases between them. CDR3 nucleotides: TGCGCCAGCAGCTTGACTCCCGGTACCTATAATTCACCCCTCCACTTT. It translates to CASSLTPGTYNSPLHF.

This clone was found once. The chain recombines TRBV7-9 with TRBJ1-1, with 9 bases aligning to TRBD1. Germline CDR1 and CDR2: SEHNR and FQNEAQ (reference sequence). V lost 8 bases to trimming and J lost 1 base; unmatched junction nucleotides: 5. There are 14 residues in the CDR3. The CDR3: CASRAGQGNTEAFF. The CDR3 DNA is TGTGCCAGCCGAGCGGGACAGGGGAACACTGAAGCTTTCTTT.